The present entry profiles one TCR beta chain with its context. Its cognate antigen is unknown. These data are taken from a study of radiation and T cells in renal cell carcinoma. Study-level results: From baseline, blood top tumor clonotypes peaked at 2 weeks post-radiation.

Time point specified: baseline pretreatment blood. Treatment meaning: 15 Gy SBRT to primary tumor, nephrectomy 4 weeks later. Blood was sampled at baseline, 2 weeks and 4 weeks after SBRT. This CDR3 contains 12 residues. V was shortened by 7 bases and J by 8 bases, with 14 bases between the two germline ends. In germline, CDR1 is WNHNN, CDR2 SYGVQD (reference sequence). Here immunoSEQ multiplex PCR was the method, and the copy in TCRdb shows in-frame clones only, minus some. Of about 50,000 clones detected, around 83% appear once; the ten largest clones hold 25% to 35%. Sequencing was performed on blood, taken from a patient whose treatment included radiotherapy and nephrectomy. This TCR derives from a woman in her seventies with renal cell carcinoma. The rearrangement links TRBV10-1 to TRBJ1-2; the D is unclear. CDR3 loop: CASMLLSVGYTF. The CDR3 nucleotides read TGCGCCAGCATGCTACTCTCGGTCGGCTACACCTTC.